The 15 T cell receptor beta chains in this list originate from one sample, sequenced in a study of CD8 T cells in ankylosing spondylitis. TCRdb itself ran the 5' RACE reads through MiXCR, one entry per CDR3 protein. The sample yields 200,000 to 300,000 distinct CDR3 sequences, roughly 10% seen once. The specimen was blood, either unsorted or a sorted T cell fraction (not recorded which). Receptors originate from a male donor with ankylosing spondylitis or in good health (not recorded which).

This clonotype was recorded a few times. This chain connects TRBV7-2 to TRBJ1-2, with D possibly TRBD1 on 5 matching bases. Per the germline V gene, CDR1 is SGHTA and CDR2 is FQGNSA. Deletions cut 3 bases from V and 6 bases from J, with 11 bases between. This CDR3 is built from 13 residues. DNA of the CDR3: TGTGCCAGCAGCTTTCTGGGGGGTAATGGCTACACCTTC. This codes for CASSFLGGNGYTF.

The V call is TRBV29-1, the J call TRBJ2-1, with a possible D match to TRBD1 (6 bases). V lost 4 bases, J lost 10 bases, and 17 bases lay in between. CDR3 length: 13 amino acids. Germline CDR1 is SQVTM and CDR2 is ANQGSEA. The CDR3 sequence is CSVVPVQGREQFF. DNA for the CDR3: TGCAGCGTTGTCCCCGTTCAGGGGAGAGAGCAGTTCTTC.

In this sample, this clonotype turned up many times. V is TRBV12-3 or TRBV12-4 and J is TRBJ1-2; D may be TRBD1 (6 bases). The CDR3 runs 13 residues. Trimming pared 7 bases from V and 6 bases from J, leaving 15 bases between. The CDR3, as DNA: TGTGCCAGCACCCCCAGCAGGGGCCATGGCTACACCTTC. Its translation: CASTPSRGHGYTF.

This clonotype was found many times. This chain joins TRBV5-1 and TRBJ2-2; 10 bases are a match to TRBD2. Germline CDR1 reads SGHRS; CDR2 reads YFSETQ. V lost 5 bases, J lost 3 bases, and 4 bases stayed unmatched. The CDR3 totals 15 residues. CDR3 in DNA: TGCGCCAGCAGTAGGACTAGCGGTCACACCGGGGAGCTGTTTTTT. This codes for CASSRTSGHTGELFF.

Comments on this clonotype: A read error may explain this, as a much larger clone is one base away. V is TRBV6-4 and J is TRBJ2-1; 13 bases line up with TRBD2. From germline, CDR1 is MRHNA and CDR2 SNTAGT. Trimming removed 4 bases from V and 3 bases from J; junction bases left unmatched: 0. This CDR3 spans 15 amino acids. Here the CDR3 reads CASSGTSGGYNEQFF. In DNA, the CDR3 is TGTGCCAGCAGTGGGACTAGCGGGGGCTACAATGAGCAGTTCTTC.

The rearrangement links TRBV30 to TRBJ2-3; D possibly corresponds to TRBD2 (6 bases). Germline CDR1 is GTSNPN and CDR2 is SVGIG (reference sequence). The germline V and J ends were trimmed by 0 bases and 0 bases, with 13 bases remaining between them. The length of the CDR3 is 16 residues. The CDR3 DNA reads TGTGCCTGGAGTGTCTCTCCCCGGGGGAGCACAGATACGCAGTATTTT. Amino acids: CAWSVSPRGSTDTQYF.

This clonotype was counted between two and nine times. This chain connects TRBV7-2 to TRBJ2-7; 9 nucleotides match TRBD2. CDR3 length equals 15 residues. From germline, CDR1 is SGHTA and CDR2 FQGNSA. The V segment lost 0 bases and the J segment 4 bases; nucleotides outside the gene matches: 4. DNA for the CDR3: TGTGCCAGCAGCTTAGCTGCTAGCGGGGCGTACGAGCAGTACTTC. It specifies CASSLAASGAYEQYF.

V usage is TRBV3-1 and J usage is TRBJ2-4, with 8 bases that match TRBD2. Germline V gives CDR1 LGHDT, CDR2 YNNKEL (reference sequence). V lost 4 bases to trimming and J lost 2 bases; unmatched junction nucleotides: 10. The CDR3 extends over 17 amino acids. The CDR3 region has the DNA TGTGCCAGCAGCCCAGGTTTGGGCGGGGGGTCCAAAAACATTCAGTACTTC. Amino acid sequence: CASSPGLGGGSKNIQYF.

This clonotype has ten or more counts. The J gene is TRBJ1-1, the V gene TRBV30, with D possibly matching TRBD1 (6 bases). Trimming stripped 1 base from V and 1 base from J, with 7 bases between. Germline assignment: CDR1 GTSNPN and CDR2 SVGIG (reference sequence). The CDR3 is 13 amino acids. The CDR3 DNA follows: TGTGCCTGGAGTGGACAGGCGAACACTGAAGCTTTCTTT. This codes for CAWSGQANTEAFF.

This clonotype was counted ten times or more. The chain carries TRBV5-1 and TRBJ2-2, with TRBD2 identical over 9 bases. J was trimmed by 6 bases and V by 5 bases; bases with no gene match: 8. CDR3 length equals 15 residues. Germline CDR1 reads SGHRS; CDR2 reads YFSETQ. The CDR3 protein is CASRSRTSEAGELFF. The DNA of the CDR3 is TGCGCCAGCAGGTCTCGGACTAGCGAGGCCGGGGAGCTGTTTTTT.

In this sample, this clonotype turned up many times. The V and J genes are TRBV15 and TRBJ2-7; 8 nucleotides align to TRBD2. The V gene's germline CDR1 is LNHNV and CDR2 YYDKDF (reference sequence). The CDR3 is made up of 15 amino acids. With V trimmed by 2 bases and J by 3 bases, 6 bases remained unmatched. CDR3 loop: CATSRTTSEGYEQYF. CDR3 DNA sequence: TGTGCCACCAGCAGAACGACTAGCGAGGGCTACGAGCAGTACTTC. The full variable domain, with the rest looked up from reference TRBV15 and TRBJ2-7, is DAMVIQNPRYQVTQFGKPVTLSCSQTLNHNVMYWYQQKSSQAPKLLFHYYDKDFNNEADTPDNFQSRRPNTSFCFLDIRSPGLGDTAMYLCATSRTTSEGYEQYFGPGTRLTVT.

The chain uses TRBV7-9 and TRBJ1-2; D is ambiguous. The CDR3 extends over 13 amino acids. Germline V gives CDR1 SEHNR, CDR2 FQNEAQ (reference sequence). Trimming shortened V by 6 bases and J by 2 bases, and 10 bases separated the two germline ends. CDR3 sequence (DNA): TGTGCCAGCAGTCCGTACCCAAACTATGGCTACACCTTC. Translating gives CASSPYPNYGYTF.

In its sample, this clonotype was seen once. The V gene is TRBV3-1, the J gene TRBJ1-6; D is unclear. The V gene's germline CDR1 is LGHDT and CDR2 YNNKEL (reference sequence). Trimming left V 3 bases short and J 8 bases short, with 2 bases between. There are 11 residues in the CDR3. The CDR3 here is CASSQDSPLHF. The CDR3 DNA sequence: TGTGCCAGCAGCCAGGATTCACCCCTCCACTTT.

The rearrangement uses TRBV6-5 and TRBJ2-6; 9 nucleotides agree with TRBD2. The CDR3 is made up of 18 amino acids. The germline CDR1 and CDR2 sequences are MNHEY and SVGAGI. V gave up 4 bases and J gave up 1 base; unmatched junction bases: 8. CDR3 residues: CASSFGGGRASGANVLTF. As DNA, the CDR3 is TGTGCCAGCAGTTTTGGTGGCGGGAGGGCTTCTGGGGCCAACGTCCTGACTTTC.

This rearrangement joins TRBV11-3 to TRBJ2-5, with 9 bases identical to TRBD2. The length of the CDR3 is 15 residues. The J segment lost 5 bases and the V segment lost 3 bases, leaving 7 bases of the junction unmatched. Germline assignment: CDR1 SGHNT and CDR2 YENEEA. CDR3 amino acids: CASSFGGTSTETQYF. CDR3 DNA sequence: TGTGCCAGCAGCTTTGGGGGGACTAGCACGGAGACCCAGTACTTC.